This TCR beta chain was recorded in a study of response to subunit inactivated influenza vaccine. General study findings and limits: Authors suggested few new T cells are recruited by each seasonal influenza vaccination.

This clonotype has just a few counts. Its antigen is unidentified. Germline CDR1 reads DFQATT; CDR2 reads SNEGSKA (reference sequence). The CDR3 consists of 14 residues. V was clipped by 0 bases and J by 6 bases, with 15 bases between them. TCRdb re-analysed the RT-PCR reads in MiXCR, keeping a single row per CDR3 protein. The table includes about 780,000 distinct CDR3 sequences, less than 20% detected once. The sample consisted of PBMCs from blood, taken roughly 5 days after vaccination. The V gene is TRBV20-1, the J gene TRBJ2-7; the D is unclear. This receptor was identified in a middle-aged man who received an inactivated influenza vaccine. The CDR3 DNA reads TGCAGTGCTAGAGACCTGAAGAACGACCTCGAGCAGTACTTC. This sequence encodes CSARDLKNDLEQYF.